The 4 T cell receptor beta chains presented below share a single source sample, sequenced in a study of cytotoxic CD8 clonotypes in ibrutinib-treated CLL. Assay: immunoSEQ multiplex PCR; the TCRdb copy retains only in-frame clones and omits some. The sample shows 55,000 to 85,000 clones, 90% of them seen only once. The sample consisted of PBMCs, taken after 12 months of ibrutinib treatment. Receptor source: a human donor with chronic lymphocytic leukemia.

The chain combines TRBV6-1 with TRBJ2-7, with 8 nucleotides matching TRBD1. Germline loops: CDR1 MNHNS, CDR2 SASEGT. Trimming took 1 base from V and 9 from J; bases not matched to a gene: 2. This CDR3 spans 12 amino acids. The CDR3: CASSEGQGWQYF. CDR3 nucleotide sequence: TGTGCCAGCAGTGAAGGACAGGGGTGGCAGTACTTC.

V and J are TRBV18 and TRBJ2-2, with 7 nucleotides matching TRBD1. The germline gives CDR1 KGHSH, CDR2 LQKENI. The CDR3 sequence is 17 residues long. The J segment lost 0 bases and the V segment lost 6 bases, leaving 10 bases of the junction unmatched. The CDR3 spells CASSAYRGESNTGELFF. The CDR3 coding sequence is TGTGCCAGCTCCGCATACAGGGGTGAATCGAACACCGGGGAGCTGTTTTTT.

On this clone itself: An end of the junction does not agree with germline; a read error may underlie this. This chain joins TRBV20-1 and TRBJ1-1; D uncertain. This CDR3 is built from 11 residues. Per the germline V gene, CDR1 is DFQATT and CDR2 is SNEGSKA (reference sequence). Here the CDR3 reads CSARDSILLSF. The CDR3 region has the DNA TGCAGTGCTAGAGATTCTATTCTCCTATCCTTT.

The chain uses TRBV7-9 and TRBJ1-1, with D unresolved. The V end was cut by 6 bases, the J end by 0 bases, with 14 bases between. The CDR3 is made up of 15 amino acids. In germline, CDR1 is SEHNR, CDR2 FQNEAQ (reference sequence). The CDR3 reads CASSPVPPVNTEAFF. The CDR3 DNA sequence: TGTGCCAGCAGTCCCGTTCCGCCCGTGAACACTGAAGCTTTCTTT.